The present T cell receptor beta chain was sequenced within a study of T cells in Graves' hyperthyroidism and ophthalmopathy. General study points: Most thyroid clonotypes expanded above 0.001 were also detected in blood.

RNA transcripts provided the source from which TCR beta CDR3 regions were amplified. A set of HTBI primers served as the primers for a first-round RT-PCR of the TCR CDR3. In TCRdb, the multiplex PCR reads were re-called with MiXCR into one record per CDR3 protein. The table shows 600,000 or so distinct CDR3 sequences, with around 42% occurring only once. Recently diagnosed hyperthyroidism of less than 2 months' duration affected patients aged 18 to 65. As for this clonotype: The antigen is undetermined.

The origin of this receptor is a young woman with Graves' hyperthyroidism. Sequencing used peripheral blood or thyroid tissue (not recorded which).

The CDR3 coding sequence is TGCAGTGCTGCCTACACAGACCGCTATGGCTACACCTTC. It is translated as CSAAYTDRYGYTF. The chain combines TRBV20-1 with TRBJ1-2; D is unresolved. The CDR3 spans 13 residues. CDR1 is DFQATT and CDR2 is SNEGSKA in the germline V gene (reference sequence). Trimming removed 5 bases at V and 4 bases at J, with 14 bases between.